This T cell receptor (beta chain) derives from a study of T cell changes during pregnancy in multiple sclerosis. The table came from immunoSEQ multiplex PCR; TCRdb's copy has only in-frame clones and leaves some out. The data contain tens of thousands of clones, roughly 92% of them singletons. Germline V gene lookup returns CDR1 LNHDA and CDR2 SQIVND (reference sequence). This CDR3 spans 16 amino acids. V gave up 3 bases and J gave up 7 bases; unmatched junction bases: 13. The clonotype comes from a female donor with multiple sclerosis, enrolled in a pregnancy study. The sequencing here drew on peripheral blood, taken in the second trimester of pregnancy. The chain combines TRBV19 with TRBJ1-2; 8 bases map to TRBD1. The CDR3 DNA is TGTGCCAGTAGTATTCGTAATCCAGGGGGCTCTGTTGGCTACACCTTC. Its protein is CASSIRNPGGSVGYTF.